This T cell receptor (beta chain) was captured by sequencing in a study of blood T cell repertoires in COVID-19. In the original analysis: Amplification of reference gene primers was used by the study to estimate nucleated cell counts. The protocol was immunoSEQ multiplex PCR, while the TCRdb copy is restricted to in-frame clones and leaves out a portion. The V and J calls and clone size are taken from that table; D and trimming were inferred from the DNA. In the table there are more than 85,000 clones, just under 95% of which are singletons. Germline V CDR1 and CDR2: SGHRS, YFSETQ. The CDR3 loop spans 14 amino acids. With 1 base removed from V and 8 bases from J, the gap between germline ends came to 10 bases.

The source material was peripheral blood. The source of this sequence is a woman in her forties or fifties with COVID-19, enrolled during active disease. The chain links TRBV5-1 to TRBJ1-6, with D maybe TRBD1 (5 bases). The CDR3 protein is CASSLRRGDSPLHF. The CDR3 coding sequence is TGCGCCAGCAGCTTGAGGCGGGGGGATTCACCCCTCCACTTT.